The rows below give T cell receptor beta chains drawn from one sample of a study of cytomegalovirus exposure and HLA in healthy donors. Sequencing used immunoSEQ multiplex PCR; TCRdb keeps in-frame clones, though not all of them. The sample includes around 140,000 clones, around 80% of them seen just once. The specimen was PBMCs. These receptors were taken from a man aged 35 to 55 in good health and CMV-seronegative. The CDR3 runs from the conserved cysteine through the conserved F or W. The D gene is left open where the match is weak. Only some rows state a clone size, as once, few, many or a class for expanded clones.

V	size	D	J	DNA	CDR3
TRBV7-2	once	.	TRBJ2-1	TGTGCCAGCAGCTTAGACGCGGGGATTTACAATGAGCAGTTCTTC	CASSLDAGIYNEQFF
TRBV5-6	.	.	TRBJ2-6	TGTGCCAGCAGCTTGGTTGCAGCTGCGCCTAGGGGGGCCAACGTCCTGACTTTC	CASSLVAAAPRGANVLTF
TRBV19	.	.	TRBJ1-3	TGTGCCAGTAGTGAAGCGACAGAGGGAAACACCATATATTTT	CASSEATEGNTIYF
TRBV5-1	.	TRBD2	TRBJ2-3	TGCGCCAGCAGCTTGGGGCTAGCGGGGGGGCCGGGAGATACGCAGTATTTT	CASSLGLAGGPGDTQYF
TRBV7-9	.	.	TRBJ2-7	TGTGCCAGCAGCGCTTATGGACAGCGATCCTACGAGCAGTACTTC	CASSAYGQRSYEQYF
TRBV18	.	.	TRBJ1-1	TGTGCCAGCTCACCAGGGCAGCAGAACACTGAAGCTTTCTTT	CASSPGQQNTEAFF
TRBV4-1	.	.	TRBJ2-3	TGCGCCAGCAGCCAGGCTGCAGATTTGCCGCAGTATTTT	CASSQAADLPQYF
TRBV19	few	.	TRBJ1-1	TGTGCCAGTAGCCAGCGGAACACTGAAGCTTTCTTT	CASSQRNTEAFF
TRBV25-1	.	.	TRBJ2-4	TGTGCCAGCAGTCCCACAGGGAGGGACATTCAGTACTTC	CASSPTGRDIQYF
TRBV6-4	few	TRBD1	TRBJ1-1	TGTGCCAGTCCCCCCCTGCGGGGACAGGGGGCTGGGAACACTGAAGCTTTCTTT	CASPPLRGQGAGNTEAFF
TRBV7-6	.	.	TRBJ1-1	TGTGCCAGCAGCCGGGCGTCGGGAGTGGACACTGAAGCTTTCTTT	CASSRASGVDTEAFF
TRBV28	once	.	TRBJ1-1	TGTGCCAGCAGTACTCGAGCCAGGTACACTGAAGCTTTCTTT	CASSTRARYTEAFF
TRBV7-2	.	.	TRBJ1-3	TGTGCCAGCAGCTTAGTGGGTAGCCGCTCTGGAAACACCATATATTTT	CASSLVGSRSGNTIYF
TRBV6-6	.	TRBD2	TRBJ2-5	TGTGCCAGCAGTTACTCGACCGGGAGGCGGGAGACCCAGTACTTC	CASSYSTGRRETQYF
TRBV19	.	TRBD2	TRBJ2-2	TGTGCCAGTAAAGATAAGACTAGCGGGGGGGCCGGGGAGCTGTTTTTT	CASKDKTSGGAGELFF
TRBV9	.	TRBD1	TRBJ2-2	TGTGCCAGCAGCGTCTCCAGGACAGGGAGCACCGGGGAGCTGTTTTTT	CASSVSRTGSTGELFF
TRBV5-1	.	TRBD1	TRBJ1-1	TGCGCCAGCAGCCAGGGGACAGGGGGAACTGAAGCTTTCTTT	CASSQGTGGTEAFF
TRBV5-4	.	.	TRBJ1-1	TGTGCCAGCAGCCCCCAAACAGGGCGTGACACTGAAGCTTTCTTT	CASSPQTGRDTEAFF
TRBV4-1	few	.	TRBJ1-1	TGCGCCAGCAGCCAAGATGGCGTTCTAGACACTGAAGCTTTCTTT	CASSQDGVLDTEAFF
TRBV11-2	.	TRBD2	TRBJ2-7	TGTGCCAGCAGCTTAGTGGCGGGGGTAATCTACGAGCAGTACTTC	CASSLVAGVIYEQYF
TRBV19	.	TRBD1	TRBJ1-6	TGTGCCAGTAGAGAACAGGGGGCTGGCAATTCACCCCTCCACTTT	CASREQGAGNSPLHF
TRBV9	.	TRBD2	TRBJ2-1	TGTGCCAGCAGCGTATCAAGCGGGGGGGTCTACAATGAGCAGTTCTTC	CASSVSSGGVYNEQFF
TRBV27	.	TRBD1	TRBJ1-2	TGTGCCAGCAGTTTACAGGGGGCGCGAACTGGCTACACCTTC	CASSLQGARTGYTF
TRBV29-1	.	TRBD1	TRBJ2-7	TGCAGCGTCCGGGACAGACACTCCTACGAGCAGTATTTC	CSVRDRHSYEQYF
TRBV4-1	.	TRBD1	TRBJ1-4	TGCGCCAGCAGCCAAGAAAGGACAGGGGTAAATGAAAAACTGTTTTTT	CASSQERTGVNEKLFF
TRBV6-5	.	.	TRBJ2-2	TGTGCCAGCCGCCGCCCCCCGAGCGGGGAGCTGTTTTTT	CASRRPPSGELFF
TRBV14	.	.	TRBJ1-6	TGTGCCAGCAGCCTGTCGGGGAATTCACCCCTCCACTTT	CASSLSGNSPLHF
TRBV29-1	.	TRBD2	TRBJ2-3	TGCAGCGGCGGGGGACCACCCACAGATACGCAGTATTTT	CSGGGPPTDTQYF
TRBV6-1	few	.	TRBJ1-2	TGTGCCAGCAGTAAACAGGGTTATTTTGGCTACACCTTC	CASSKQGYFGYTF
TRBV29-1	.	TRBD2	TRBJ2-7	TGCAGCGTTGAAGGTGGGACTAGCGGGTACGAGCAGTACTTC	CSVEGGTSGYEQYF
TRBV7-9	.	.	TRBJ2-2	TGTGCCAGCAGCTTTTCTGCCGGGGAGCTGTTTTTT	CASSFSAGELFF
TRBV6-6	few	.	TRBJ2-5	TGTGCCAGCAGTTACTCGACTGGAGGCCAAGAGACCCAGTACTTC	CASSYSTGGQETQYF
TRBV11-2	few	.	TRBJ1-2	TGTGCCAGCAGCTTAGATTTGGGGGGTATGGACTATGGCTACACCTTC	CASSLDLGGMDYGYTF
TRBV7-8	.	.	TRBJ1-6	TGTGCCAGCAGCGACTCCGGGACACCTTATAATTCACCCCTCCACTTT	CASSDSGTPYNSPLHF
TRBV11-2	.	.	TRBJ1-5	TGTGCCAGCAGCTCGGACGGGGGGCGCCGGCAGCCCCAGCATTTT	CASSSDGGRRQPQHF
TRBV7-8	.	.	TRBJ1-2	TGTGCCAGCAGCCGGCTACTCAGGGGACAAGCTAACTATGGCTACACCTTC	CASSRLLRGQANYGYTF
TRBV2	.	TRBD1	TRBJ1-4	TGTGCCAGCAGTGGGACAGGGGGGTTTGAAAAACTGTTTTTT	CASSGTGGFEKLFF
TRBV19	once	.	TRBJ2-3	TGTGCCAGTCGGAACGGAGGACTGAGTACCAGCACAGATACGCAGTATTTT	CASRNGGLSTSTDTQYF
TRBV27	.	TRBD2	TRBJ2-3	TGTGCCAGCAGACGGCGGGAGACTAGCACAGATACGCAGTATTTT	CASRRRETSTDTQYF
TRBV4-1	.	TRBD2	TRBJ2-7	TGCGCCAGCAGCCAAGACAGCGGGGGTTTGGGGCAGTACTTC	CASSQDSGGLGQYF
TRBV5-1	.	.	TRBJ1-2	TGCGCCAGCAGCTTGGACGGGACTCCTAACTATGGCTACACCTTC	CASSLDGTPNYGYTF
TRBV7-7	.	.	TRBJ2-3	TGTGCTAGCAGCTTGAGGGGGAACACAGATACGCAGTATTTT	CASSLRGNTDTQYF
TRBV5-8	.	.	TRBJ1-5	TGTGCCAGCAGCTCCGAGACAGGTATAAGCAATCAGCCCCAGCATTTT	CASSSETGISNQPQHF
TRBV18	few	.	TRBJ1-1	TGTGCCAGCTCCCCTCTACCGACACACATAGAGACTGAAGCTTTCTTT	CASSPLPTHIETEAFF
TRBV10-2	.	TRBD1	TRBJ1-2	TGCGCCAGCAGCGGGACAGGGGACTATGGCTACACCTTC	CASSGTGDYGYTF
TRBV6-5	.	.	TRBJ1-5	TGTGCCAGTCGTCAGGGACAATATAGCAATCAGCCCCAGCATTTT	CASRQGQYSNQPQHF
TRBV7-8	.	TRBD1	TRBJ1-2	TGTGCCAGCAGCCCGATGACAGGGGGCAACTATGGCTACACCTTC	CASSPMTGGNYGYTF
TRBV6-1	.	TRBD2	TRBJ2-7	TGTGCCAGCAGTGGGGGACTAGCGGGGGCACACCAGTACTTC	CASSGGLAGAHQYF